This T cell receptor (beta chain) originates from a study of blood T cell repertoires in COVID-19. Turning to the study itself: Researchers got acute and convalescent COVID-19 samples from the United States, Italy and Spain. From T cells, B-cell-depleted T cells, or PBMCs came the material, which was cDNA or gDNA.

In the original workflow: Amplifying reference gene primers gave estimates of nucleated cell counts. Repertoires were generated with immunoSEQ multiplex PCR, while TCRdb's copy carries only in-frame clones and drops some. For V, J and clone size, that table is used; D and trimming come from the DNA. The repertoire holds about 110,000 clones, with over 75% as singletons. The material sequenced was peripheral blood. This TCR was sampled from a woman of 80 years or more with active or convalescent COVID-19.

The CDR3 DNA is TGCAGCGGGGCCACAGGCGCCCTTAATGAAAAACTGTTTTTT. Residues: CSGATGALNEKLFF. V gene TRBV29-1 combines with J gene TRBJ1-4; D is perhaps TRBD1 (5 bases). CDR1 and CDR2 (germline): SQVTM, ANQGSEA. Trimming stripped 7 bases from V and 4 bases from J, with 16 bases between. The CDR3 covers 14 residues.